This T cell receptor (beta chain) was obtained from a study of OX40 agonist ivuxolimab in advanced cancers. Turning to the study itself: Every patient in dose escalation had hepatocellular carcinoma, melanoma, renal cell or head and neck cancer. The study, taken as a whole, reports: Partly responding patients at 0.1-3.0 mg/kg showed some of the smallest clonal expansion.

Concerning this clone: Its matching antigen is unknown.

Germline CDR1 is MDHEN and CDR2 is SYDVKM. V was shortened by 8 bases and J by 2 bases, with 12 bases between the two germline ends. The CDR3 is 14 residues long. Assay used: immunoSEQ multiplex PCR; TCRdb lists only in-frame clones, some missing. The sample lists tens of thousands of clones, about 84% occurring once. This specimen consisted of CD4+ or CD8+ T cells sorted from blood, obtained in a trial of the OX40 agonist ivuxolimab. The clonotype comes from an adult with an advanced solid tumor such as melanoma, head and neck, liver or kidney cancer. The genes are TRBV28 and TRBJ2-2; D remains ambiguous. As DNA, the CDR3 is TGTGCCAGCCGGATGACACGAAACACCGGGGAGCTGTTTTTT. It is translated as CASRMTRNTGELFF.